The 24 T cell receptor beta chains below were found in one sample sequenced in a study of radiation and T cells in renal cell carcinoma. Time point reported: blood 4 weeks post-SBRT, at nephrectomy. The treatment: 15 Gy SBRT to primary tumor, nephrectomy 4 weeks later. The assay was immunoSEQ multiplex PCR, and TCRdb's table has in-frame clones only and misses some. This sample has about 77,000 clones; 70% to 90% occur once, and the top ten carry roughly 2.2%. The sample in question was blood, obtained from a patient whose treatment included radiotherapy and nephrectomy. Every receptor here comes from a woman aged 60 to 75 with renal cell carcinoma.

In its sample, this clone was seen once. V and J are TRBV27 and TRBJ1-6; TRBD1 might be the D (5 bases). This CDR3 spans 16 amino acids. V lost 5 bases, J lost 0 bases, and 11 bases lay in between. Per the germline V gene, CDR1 is MNHEY and CDR2 is SMNVEV (reference sequence). The DNA of the CDR3 is TGTGCCAGCAGTCCCTCAGGGAGCTCCTATAATTCACCCCTCCACTTT. Encoded protein: CASSPSGSSYNSPLHF.

The V gene is TRBV27, the J gene TRBJ2-2; no clear D gene. V lost 3 bases and J 3 bases, leaving 8 bases between the germline ends. The V gene's germline CDR1 is MNHEY and CDR2 SMNVEV (reference sequence). This CDR3 contains 14 residues. The CDR3 DNA reads TGTGCCAGCAGTTTCTACCGAGACACCGGGGAGCTGTTTTTT. It yields the protein CASSFYRDTGELFF.

This sequence joins TRBV5-4 and TRBJ1-2; 8 nucleotides align to TRBD1. This CDR3 region has 14 residues. The V segment lost 0 bases and the J segment 9 bases; nucleotides outside the gene matches: 7. Germline values: CDR1 SGHNT, CDR2 YYREEE (reference sequence). The CDR3 loop reads CASSLETGAYSYTF. The CDR3, as DNA: TGTGCCAGCAGCTTGGAGACAGGGGCCTACAGCTACACCTTC. Looking up the rest from reference TRBV5-4 and TRBJ1-2 gives the full variable domain: ETGVTQSPTHLIKTRGQQVTLRCSSQSGHNTVSWYQQALGQGPQFIFQYYREEENGRGNFPPRFSGLQFPNYSSELNVNALELDDSALYLCASSLETGAYSYTFGSGTRLTVV.

The CDR3 spells CSASRGYEQYF. The CDR3 DNA is TGCAGTGCTAGCCGGGGATACGAGCAGTACTTC. The chain links TRBV20-1 to TRBJ2-7, with D tentatively TRBD2 (5 bases). Germline V gene lookup returns CDR1 DFQATT and CDR2 SNEGSKA (reference sequence). The CDR3 contains 11 residues. With 3 bases removed from V and 4 bases from J, the gap between germline ends came to 7 bases.

V is TRBV2 and J is TRBJ1-3, with D perhaps matching TRBD1 (5 bases). The CDR3 consists of 15 residues. CDR1 is SNHLY, CDR2 FYNNEI, per germline. Trimming stripped 4 bases from V and 3 bases from J, with 13 bases between. CDR3 sequence (DNA): TGTGCCAGCAGTGCCCTCGGCAGGGATGGAAACACCATATATTTT. Translated, it gives CASSALGRDGNTIYF.

This clone was seen only a few times. The CDR3 reads CASSEPSGIRAFF. The CDR3 DNA is TGTGCCAGCAGTGAACCTTCCGGGATCCGGGCTTTCTTT. The gene calls are TRBV2 and TRBJ1-1; D not certain. The V gene's germline CDR1 is SNHLY and CDR2 FYNNEI. The CDR3 sequence is 13 residues long. V was clipped by 2 bases and J by 11 bases, with 15 bases between them.

This clone appeared a few times. The genes are TRBV6-6 and TRBJ1-1; D unresolved. Trimming left V 2 bases short and J 3 bases short, with 4 bases between. The CDR3 contains 12 residues. Germline CDR1 MNHNY, CDR2 SVGAGI (reference sequence). The CDR3 DNA is TGTGCCAGCAGTTACAGTGACACTGAAGCTTTCTTT. Its translation is CASSYSDTEAFF.

This clone came up once. V and J are TRBV19 and TRBJ1-1; maybe TRBD1 (6 bases). Trimming left V 4 bases short and J 1 base short, with 13 bases between. Germline values: CDR1 LNHDA, CDR2 SQIVND (reference sequence). This CDR3 region has 15 residues. The CDR3 spells CASSTRGTPNTEAFF. CDR3 coding DNA: TGTGCCAGTAGTACCCGGGGGACACCGAACACTGAAGCTTTCTTT. The complete variable domain, with remaining parts taken from reference TRBV19 and TRBJ1-1, reads DGGITQSPKYLFRKEGQNVTLSCEQNLNHDAMYWYRQDPGQGLRLIYYSQIVNDFQKGDIAEGYSVSREKKESFPLTVTSAQKNPTAFYLCASSTRGTPNTEAFFGQGTRLTVV.

This chain uses TRBV6-5 with TRBJ1-2; possibly TRBD1 for D (5 bases). There are 13 residues in the CDR3. Trimming cost V 8 bases and J 3 bases, with 13 bases left between them. Germline V gene sequence: CDR1 MNHEY, CDR2 SVGAGI. The CDR3 loop reads CASSRDRDYGYTF. CDR3 sequence (DNA): TGTGCCAGCTCTAGGGACCGGGACTATGGCTACACCTTC.

In regard to this clone: One end of the junction fails to match germline, which may point to a read error. The rearrangement joins TRBV7-7 to TRBJ2-2; perhaps TRBD1 as D (6 bases). Looked up from germline, CDR1 is SSHAT and CDR2 is FNYEAQ (reference sequence). This CDR3 contains 14 residues. Here the CDR3 DNA reads TGTGCTAGCAGCTTAGGACAGCTCACCGGGGAGCTGTTTTTT. Translated, it gives CASSLGQLTGELFF.

This clone was recorded once. The genes are TRBV11-3 and TRBJ2-5, with 9 bases aligning to TRBD1. V was clipped by 5 bases and J by 4 bases; unmatched bases: 8. CDR1 and CDR2 (germline): SGHNT, YENEEA. The CDR3 totals 15 residues. Written as DNA, the CDR3 is TGTGCCAGCAGCAAAGGGACAGGGTATGGAGAGACCCAGTACTTC. Protein: CASSKGTGYGETQYF. Full variable domain (remainder filled in from reference TRBV11-3 and TRBJ2-5): EAGVVQSPRYKIIEKKQPVAFWCNPISGHNTLYWYLQNLGQGPELLIRYENEEAVDDSQLPKDRFSAERLKGVDSTLKIQPAELGDSAVYLCASSKGTGYGETQYFGPGTRLLVL.

J is TRBJ1-5 and V is TRBV9; D unclear. Germline-derived CDR1 and CDR2 are SGDLS and YYNGEE. The CDR3 is 15 amino acids. Trimming left V 0 bases short and J 3 bases short, with 10 bases between. The chain's CDR3 is CASSVGGNYNQPQHF. In nucleotides, the CDR3 is TGTGCCAGCAGCGTAGGAGGAAACTACAATCAGCCCCAGCATTTT.

The chain uses TRBV7-2 and TRBJ2-1; perhaps TRBD1 as D (6 bases). V gave up 5 bases and J gave up 5 bases, with 22 bases separating them. CDR3 length: 17 residues. Germline V gene data show CDR1 as SGHTA and CDR2 as FQGNSA. The CDR3 nucleotides are TGTGCCAGCAGCAAAGCCCCGGGACAAGGATTCGACAATGAGCAGTTCTTC. It codes for CASSKAPGQGFDNEQFF.

The V call is TRBV9, the J call TRBJ2-1, with a tentative D call TRBD2 (5 bases). This CDR3 is built from 16 residues. Germline lookup yields CDR1 SGDLS and CDR2 YYNGEE. V was pared by 0 bases and J by 2 bases, with 12 bases between. The CDR3 is CASSVDDGMAYNEQFF. The CDR3 region has the DNA TGTGCCAGCAGCGTAGACGACGGGATGGCCTACAATGAGCAGTTCTTC.

The chain has TRBV2 and TRBJ1-2; 12 nucleotides match TRBD1. V lost 6 bases, J lost 8 bases, and 13 bases stayed unmatched. The length of the CDR3 is 16 residues. The germline CDR1 and CDR2 sequences are SNHLY and FYNNEI. The CDR3 spells CASSPRPGQGAGGYTF. CDR3 nucleotides: TGTGCCAGCAGCCCCCGTCCGGGACAGGGGGCGGGAGGCTACACCTTC. The full variable domain, in which reference TRBV2 and TRBJ1-2 provide the parts outside the CDR3, is EPEVTQTPSHQVTQMGQEVILRCVPISNHLYFYWYRQILGQKVEFLVSFYNNEISEKSEIFDDQFSVERPDGSNFTLKIRSTKLEDSAMYFCASSPRPGQGAGGYTFGSGTRLTVV.

The V call is TRBV5-1, the J call TRBJ1-2; D unclear. Germline V CDR1 and CDR2: SGHRS, YFSETQ. Trimming cost V 2 bases and J 8 bases, with 16 bases left between them. The CDR3 totals 14 residues. The CDR3 protein is CASSFGEDSKGYTF. Written as DNA, the CDR3 is TGCGCCAGCAGCTTCGGGGAAGATAGTAAGGGCTACACCTTC.

The chain combines TRBV6-6 with TRBJ1-1; D possibly corresponds to TRBD1 (6 bases). Germline V lookup: CDR1 MNHNY, CDR2 SVGAGI (reference sequence). The CDR3 covers 15 residues. Trimming cost V 6 bases and J 0 bases, with 14 bases left between them. The CDR3 loop reads CASRQKGGMNTEAFF. DNA for the CDR3: TGTGCCAGCAGGCAGAAGGGGGGAATGAACACTGAAGCTTTCTTT.

This rearrangement joins TRBV11-2 to TRBJ1-2; D remains ambiguous. Trimming stripped 0 bases from V and 4 bases from J, with 12 bases between. The germline gives CDR1 SGHAT, CDR2 FQNNGV. The CDR3 consists of 15 residues. The CDR3 DNA is TGTGCCAGCAGCTTAGATGGAGGCGGAGGCTATGGCTACACCTTC. It codes for CASSLDGGGGYGYTF.

CDR3 sequence reads: CASSYRQGFNYGYTF. The CDR3 nucleotides are TGTGCCAGCAGTTACCGACAGGGTTTTAACTATGGCTACACCTTC. The V gene is TRBV6-5, the J gene TRBJ1-2; 7 nucleotides match TRBD1. Germline V gene sequence: CDR1 MNHEY, CDR2 SVGAGI. Losses at the gene ends were 2 bases for V and 1 base for J; bases not matched to a gene: 4. CDR3 length: 15 residues.

The V call is TRBV28, the J call TRBJ1-1, with D tentatively TRBD1 (6 bases). Germline CDR1 reads MDHEN; CDR2 reads SYDVKM. CDR3 length equals 14 residues. Trimming removed 8 bases from V and 1 base from J, with 14 bases in between. This CDR3 is CASGLGGPNTEAFF. CDR3 nucleotide sequence: TGTGCCAGCGGTCTGGGGGGGCCGAACACTGAAGCTTTCTTT.

Comments on this clone: The identical CDR3 is also encoded by other nucleotide sequences in the sample. The genes are TRBV10-3 and TRBJ2-7; D is unresolved. Germline CDR1 ENHRY, CDR2 SYGVKD. CDR3 length equals 12 residues. Trimming took 4 bases from V and 0 from J, leaving 4 bases between them. The CDR3: CAISGSSYEQYF. The DNA for the CDR3 is TGTGCCATCAGTGGGAGCTCCTACGAGCAGTACTTC.

The CDR3 DNA reads TGCGCCAGCAGTGAGTCCCCGACCGGGACTAGCAAAAACATTCAGTACTTC. Protein: CASSESPTGTSKNIQYF. V is TRBV10-1 and J is TRBJ2-4, with TRBD2 identical over 8 bases. The CDR3 loop spans 17 amino acids. The J segment lost 3 bases and the V segment lost 0 bases, leaving 7 bases of the junction unmatched. From germline, CDR1 is WNHNN and CDR2 SYGVQD (reference sequence).

This sequence joins TRBV5-5 and TRBJ2-7; TRBD1 might be the D (6 bases). The CDR3 sequence is 16 residues long. Germline V gene data show CDR1 as SGHKS and CDR2 as YYEKEE (reference sequence). The V gene lost 1 base and the J gene lost 4 bases, with 18 bases spanning the gap. For the CDR3, the DNA is TGTGCCAGCAGCTTGAATGTGGACAGCCATTTGTACGAGCAGTACTTC. Translation: CASSLNVDSHLYEQYF. Full variable domain (rest looked up from reference TRBV5-5 and TRBJ2-7): DAGVTQSPTHLIKTRGQQVTLRCSPISGHKSVSWYQQVLGQGPQFIFQYYEKEERGRGNFPDRFSARQFPNYSSELNVNALLLGDSALYLCASSLNVDSHLYEQYFGPGTRLTVT.

The chain links TRBV19 to TRBJ2-2; TRBD1 might be the D (6 bases). CDR1 LNHDA and CDR2 SQIVND come from the germline V gene (reference sequence). CDR3 length: 17 amino acids. V was trimmed by 0 bases and J by 3 bases, leaving 14 bases between them. In DNA, the CDR3 is TGTGCCAGTAGTATAGATCTCGGGCAGGGGTACACCGGGGAGCTGTTTTTT. This codes for CASSIDLGQGYTGELFF.